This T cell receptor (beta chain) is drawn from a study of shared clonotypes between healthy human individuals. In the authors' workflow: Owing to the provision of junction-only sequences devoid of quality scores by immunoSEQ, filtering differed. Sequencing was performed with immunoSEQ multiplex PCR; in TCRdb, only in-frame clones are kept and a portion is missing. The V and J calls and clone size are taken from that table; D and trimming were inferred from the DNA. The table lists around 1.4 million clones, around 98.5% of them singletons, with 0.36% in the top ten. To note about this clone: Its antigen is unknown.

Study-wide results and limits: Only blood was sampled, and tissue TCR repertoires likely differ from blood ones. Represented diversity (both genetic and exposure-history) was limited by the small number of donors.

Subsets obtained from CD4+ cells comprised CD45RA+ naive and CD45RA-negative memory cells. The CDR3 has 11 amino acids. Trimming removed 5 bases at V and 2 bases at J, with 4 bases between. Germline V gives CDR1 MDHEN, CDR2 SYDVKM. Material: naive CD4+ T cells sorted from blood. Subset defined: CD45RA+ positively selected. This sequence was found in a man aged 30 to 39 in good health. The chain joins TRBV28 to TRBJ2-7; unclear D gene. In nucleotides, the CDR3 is TGTGCCAGCAGTGAAGCCTACGAGCAGTACTTC. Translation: CASSEAYEQYF.